This TCR beta chain stems from a study of cytomegalovirus exposure and HLA in healthy donors (dated by TCRdb to about 2017). With respect to the entire study: In an earlier analysis of approximately 640 of the donors, 276 Gb of sequence data and 117 million unique TCR beta sequences from roughly 190 million T cells were reported. Roughly 300 gigabases of sequencing data and tens of millions of unique TCR sequences were included in an early release covering about 600 HLA-typed donors. Of the roughly 430 genotyped donors, 81% fell in the genetic ancestry cluster associated with self-reported Caucasian donors. The study aimed to test whether cataloging public T cell receptors could reveal signatures of past pathogen exposure. Using immunosequencing, the study profiled T cell repertoires from roughly 650 subjects and related those repertoires to cytomegalovirus serostatus. Along with the roughly 700-subject first cohort, a separate validation cohort of 120 different subjects was used. To predict cytomegalovirus infection status, the study brought together high-throughput TCR immunosequencing, statistical association of individual TCRs with disease status, and machine learning. In a later analysis, previously published TCR beta repertoires from more than 500 donors were re-analyzed and high-resolution HLA genotyping was added so that TCR occurrence patterns could be studied. Rather than using new phenotypic data, the later analysis identified candidate immune exposures from TCR beta sequences and from how often those sequences occurred across donors. An earlier analysis of around 540 of the donors applied high-throughput TCR beta sequencing to assess whether each TCR beta V gene segment acted as functional or pseudogenic. Donor age, sex, ethnicity and CMV serostatus were compiled alongside the repertoire data. A later genetic analysis used genome-wide SNP genotypes for about 65% of the 666 donors, treating that subset as a discovery cohort. All discovery cohort repertoires had been generated on a single sequencing platform. Both class I and class II loci were covered by HLA typing, at four-digit resolution. The number of typed donors differed by locus: roughly 620-640 for A, B, C, DRB1 and DQB1; some 540 for DQA1; approximately 600 for DPA1; and roughly 450 for DPB1. A handful of DR-DQ haplotypes were handled as single units for association and clustering because linkage in the cohort was strong. On average, roughly 200,000 unique TCR beta nucleotide sequences were sequenced per donor among a few hundred genotyped donors of the cohort, with 15% to 20% of those sequences being non-productive.

Counted from cysteine to phenylalanine, this CDR3 has 17 amino acids. Solely the CDR3 DNA is kept, with 51 bases framed from the first base. Clipping removes 0 bases from V and 2 bases from J, with 11 as the unmatched junction base count. CDR1 is given as GTSNPN and CDR2 as SVGIG, both from the germline V gene (reference sequence). The cohort was made up of hundreds of healthy bone marrow donors. All cohort members were sampled while nominally healthy, although unrecorded immune exposures were likely present. The donor tested CMV seropositive, placing the donor among the 289 seropositive members of the cohort. A peripheral blood sample was provided by each donor, and peripheral blood mononuclear cells were used for TCR beta sequencing. The Qiagen DNeasy Blood Extraction Kit was used to extract genomic DNA from the blood cell samples. What the study reported, not specific to this receptor: Most CMV-associated TCR beta chains appeared to be HLA-restricted in a later analysis, and the HLA associations seemed to be driven largely by CMV exposure. In a later genetic analysis, fewer N-insertions in productive TCRs were reported among donors in an Asian-associated ancestry cluster than the roughly 670-donor mean. Only TCR beta chains were sequenced in this cohort, and the absence of alpha or paired-chain data limited detectable features. Most TCR sequences were observed very rarely across donors, whereas some public TCRs were present in many individuals. Roughly uniform sequencing depth across donors was assumed in presence/absence analyses, although this assumption may not hold. An association between a missense DCLRE1C variant and V-gene and J-gene trimming of TCR beta chains was found in a later genetic analysis and replicated in an independent cohort. At a false discovery rate of 0.05, a later analysis linked fewer than 20,000 TCR beta sequences to specific HLA alleles. For the cohort, immune exposure information was limited to CMV serostatus. A further reported finding was that TCR beta sequences accurately predicted the HLA-A and HLA-B alleles for most subjects in the first cohort. In a later analysis, TCR association rates were found to vary across HLA loci, with the most associated TCRs seen for DRB1 alleles and the fewest for HLA-C alleles. A later analysis reported that several top co-occurrence clusters appeared linked to parvovirus B19, influenza, CMV and Epstein-Barr virus. In an earlier analysis of some 640 of the donors, most TCR beta V segments were observed in productive rearrangements about 87% or about 30% of the time, broadly matching IMGT annotations. The earlier analysis of some 540 of the donors excluded 15 to 20 rarely observed V segments, including chromosome 9 orphons, because counts were too low. Some IMGT-functional V segments, including TRBV6-2 and TRBV6-3, could not be told apart with the 87-base-pair reads, so those segments were excluded. According to the authors, the approach could potentially be generalized to other disease states and immunological phenotypes. When HLA alleles, especially DR and DQ, strongly co-occurred, TCR associations were difficult to assign to individual alleles. Compared with equally common non-associated chains, HLA-associated TCR beta chains in a later analysis were more clonally expanded and had lower generation probabilities. Linkage disequilibrium might explain the correlated functional status among segregating V segments, but an unknown experimental factor could not be ruled out. The classifier was reported to diagnose cytomegalovirus status with high specificity and sensitivity in both the original cohort and the validation cohort. The sequencing pipeline was judged likely to have produced a cluster of highly shared sequence variants as a technical artifact. In the study, around 150 TCR beta chains were listed as associated with cytomegalovirus. In vitro tests confirmed that a few of the cytomegalovirus-associated TCR beta chains recognize cytomegalovirus antigens. Because HLA typing was unavailable for some donors at each locus, only the typed subset was used in association tests.

The method was the immunoSEQ multiplex PCR assay. A mixture of 60 forward primers for TCR Vbeta segments and 13 reverse primers for TCR Jbeta segments was used in the multiplex PCR. The CDR3 region of rearranged TCR beta genes was amplified from genomic DNA with a multiplex PCR assay. The amplified TCR beta libraries were sequenced on the Illumina HiSeq System as 87-base-pair reads. In the authors' own workflow: A later analysis tallied 75 million to 95 million unique TCR beta chains across the 610 or so repertoires, and approximately 11 million of those chains were shared by two or more donors. To remove PCR and sequencing errors, raw reads were error-corrected and collapsed into unique sequences using a nearest-neighbor algorithm that merged closely related sequences. V, D and J gene segments were assigned by aligning CDR3 sequences to IMGT reference sequences. For a sequence to be retained, a match of at least six nucleotides to both a V gene segment and a J gene segment was required. A rearrangement counted as productive if the CDR3 had no stop codons and remained in frame with V and J, and every other rearrangement counted as non-productive. Following IMGT convention, CDR3 was defined as the stretch from the second conserved V-encoded cysteine up to the conserved J-encoded phenylalanine. The earlier analysis of roughly 590 of the donors excluded sequences that lacked an unambiguous match to a single V gene segment. In an earlier analysis of a few hundred of the donors, a V segment was called functional when productive rearrangements were above 56.7%, and segregating when the standard deviation between donors exceeded 5%. A statistical classification framework was built for diagnosing cytomegalovirus status from the catalog of TCR beta chain sequences. In a later analysis, V and J genes were assigned by comparing TCR nucleotide sequences against IMGT/GENE-DB human TR gene sequences. The TCRdist pipeline was used in a later analysis to assign CDR3 sequences and most-parsimonious VDJ recombination scenarios. In a later analysis, each TCR beta chain was defined by its CDR3 amino acid sequence together with its V-gene family, and reads without a unique V-gene family were excluded. In a later analysis, 550 to 650 highly shared, low-generation-probability nucleotide sequences were removed to address suspected cross-contamination and a sequencing artifact. In a later analysis, a clonal expansion index was calculated for each public chain from normalized within-repertoire ranks of inferred template counts. A later analysis computed generation probabilities with a VDJ recombination model fitted to out-of-frame rearrangements, and checked the results against IGoR. A later analysis scored TCR-TCR, TCR-HLA and TCR-CMV co-occurrence with hypergeometric tests, applying a repertoire-size bias correction to TCR pairs. False discovery rates were estimated in a later analysis by permuting HLA or CMV assignments 20 times. In a later analysis, co-occurring TCRs were grouped with DBSCAN, and TCRdist sequence similarity was added when clustering was performed within HLA-allele-positive subsets. Co-occurrence clustering excluded repertoires with fewer than 30,000 or more than 120,000 public chains, plus five with anomalous nucleotide sharing. TCRdb stores this immuneACCESS table with in-frame sequences only. Part of the clones is absent; in the studies checked, under half of the shortfall reflects unresolved V genes, and no reason is known for the rest. The V and J calls and clone size come from that table; D and trimming were worked out from the DNA. For this sample there are 150,000 to 200,000 clones; about four fifths appear just once. The ten largest clones represent 7% to 9.5% of the sample.

In the case of this clone: It lacks a known antigen. Base qualities are not at hand, and no much larger clone is one base apart.

The chain is made from TRBV30 and TRBJ1-2, and 8 junction bases match TRBD1. The sequencing sample was made of PBMCs. The receptor was derived from a male donor in good health and CMV-seropositive. In nucleotide form, the sequence is TGTGCCTGGAGTGTCCACTGGACAGGGAGGACCAACTATGGCTACACCTTC. Its coded protein is CAWSVHWTGRTNYGYTF.